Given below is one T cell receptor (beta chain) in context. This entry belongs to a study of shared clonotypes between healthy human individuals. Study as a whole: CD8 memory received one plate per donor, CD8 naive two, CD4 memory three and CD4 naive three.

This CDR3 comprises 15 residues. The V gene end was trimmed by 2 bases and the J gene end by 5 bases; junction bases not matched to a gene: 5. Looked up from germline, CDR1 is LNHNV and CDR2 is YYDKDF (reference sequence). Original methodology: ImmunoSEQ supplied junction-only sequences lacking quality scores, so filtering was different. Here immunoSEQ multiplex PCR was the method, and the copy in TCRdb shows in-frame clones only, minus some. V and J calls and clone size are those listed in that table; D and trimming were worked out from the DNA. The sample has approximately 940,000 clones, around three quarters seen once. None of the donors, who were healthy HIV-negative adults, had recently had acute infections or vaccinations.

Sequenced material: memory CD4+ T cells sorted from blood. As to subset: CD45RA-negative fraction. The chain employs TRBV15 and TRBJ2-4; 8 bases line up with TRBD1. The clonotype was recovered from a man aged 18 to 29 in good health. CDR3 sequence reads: CATSRSGQGENIQYF. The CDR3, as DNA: TGTGCCACCAGCAGATCCGGACAGGGAGAAAACATTCAGTACTTC.